These 21 T cell receptor beta chains came from one sample sequenced in a study of post-analysis software for immune sequencing data. Overall study findings and caveats: Patients had higher frequencies than controls of roughly five TRBV segments, including TRBV5-6, TRBV5-1 and TRBV20-1.

What these receptors recognize is not known. TCR beta libraries were prepared from cDNA with unique molecular identifiers. TCRdb redid the calling of the PCR reads with MiXCR, one entry per CDR3 protein. The sample includes approximately 570,000 distinct CDR3 sequences, roughly 46% of them seen just once. The specimen was blood. The receptors were gathered from a girl aged 10-17 years with multiple sclerosis.

This clonotype was counted once. The J gene is TRBJ2-5, the V gene TRBV5-1, with unresolved D. The CDR3 runs 16 residues. The ends were cut back, 2 bases at V and 1 base at J, with 15 bases in the middle. The germline gives CDR1 SGHRS, CDR2 YFSETQ. CDR3 sequence reads: CASSFSTPSVQETQYF. The CDR3 bases are TGCGCCAGCAGCTTCTCGACACCGAGCGTCCAAGAGACCCAGTACTTC.

The genes are TRBV10-2 and TRBJ1-5, with 7 positions matching TRBD1. The germline V gene encodes CDR1 WSHSY and CDR2 SAAADI. V was pared by 6 bases and J by 0 bases, with 5 bases of the junction left unmatched. The CDR3 runs 15 residues. In nucleotides, the CDR3 is TGCGCCAGCAGCCTGGGGACAGCTAGCAATCAGCCCCAGCATTTT. This gives the protein CASSLGTASNQPQHF.

The chain employs TRBV20-1 and TRBJ1-2, with 7 nucleotides matching TRBD1. Germline values: CDR1 DFQATT, CDR2 SNEGSKA (reference sequence). Germline trimming cut 6 bases from V and 6 bases from J; bases unmatched to any gene: 13. The CDR3 contains 14 residues. In DNA, the CDR3 is TGCAGTGCCTGGGGCAGGGGGGGTGGTGATGGCTACACCTTC. It specifies CSAWGRGGGDGYTF.

The rearrangement uses TRBV20-1 and TRBJ2-2; D ambiguous. Germline V gene lookup returns CDR1 DFQATT and CDR2 SNEGSKA (reference sequence). This CDR3 is built from 15 residues. Deletions cut 0 bases from V and 1 base from J, with 9 bases between. CDR3 bases: TGCAGTGCTAGAGATATGGCACAGAACACCGGGGAGCTGTTTTTT. Its translation: CSARDMAQNTGELFF.

The chain uses TRBV5-1 and TRBJ2-1; D call uncertain. Germline V gives CDR1 SGHRS, CDR2 YFSETQ. The CDR3 totals 14 residues. Trimming stripped 4 bases from V and 5 bases from J, with 13 bases between. The CDR3 bases are TGCGCCAGCAGCCACAATTCCTTACACAATGAGCAGTTCTTC. Protein product: CASSHNSLHNEQFF.

This clonotype appeared a few times. The chain is built from TRBV4-1 and TRBJ2-3; 8 bases line up with TRBD2. CDR1 MGHRA and CDR2 YSYEKL come from the germline V gene. The J segment lost 10 bases and the V segment lost 0 bases, leaving 6 bases of the junction unmatched. CDR3 length: 14 amino acids. CDR3 residues: CASSQDSRTSPQYF. Written as DNA, the CDR3 is TGCGCCAGCAGCCAAGATTCGCGGACTAGCCCGCAGTATTTT.

The gene calls are TRBV4-1 and TRBJ2-3; 8 positions agree with TRBD1. Trimming took 4 bases from V and 0 from J; bases not matched to a gene: 3. The CDR3 length is 15 residues. From germline, CDR1 is MGHRA and CDR2 YSYEKL. The CDR3, as DNA: TGCGCCAGCAGCCCCCGGACAGGGAGCACAGATACGCAGTATTTT. Translated: CASSPRTGSTDTQYF.

The CDR3: CASSLGGRGRNGGYTF. In DNA, the CDR3 is TGTGCCAGCAGCTTAGGGGGGAGGGGGCGTAACGGTGGCTACACCTTC. The chain couples TRBV7-2 to TRBJ1-2; 7 nucleotides align to TRBD1. This CDR3 has 16 amino acids. Germline V gene data show CDR1 as SGHTA and CDR2 as FQGNSA. J was trimmed by 7 bases and V by 1 base; bases with no gene match: 12. The whole variable domain, filled in from reference TRBV7-2 and TRBJ1-2, reads GAGVSQSPSNKVTEKGKDVELRCDPISGHTALYWYRQSLGQGLEFLIYFQGNSAPDKSGLPSDRFSAERTGGSVSTLTIQRTQQEDSAVYLCASSLGGRGRNGGYTFGSGTRLTVV.

V usage is TRBV7-6 and J usage is TRBJ2-1; TRBD1 might be the D (6 bases). Trimming stripped 3 bases from V and 7 bases from J, with 16 bases between. This CDR3 has 15 residues. The germline CDR1 and CDR2 sequences are SGHVS and FNYEAQ. CDR3 sequence: CASSLPPGQGNEQFF. CDR3 DNA: TGTGCCAGCAGCTTGCCCCCGGGACAAGGGAATGAGCAGTTCTTC. Variable domain in full (rest from reference TRBV7-6 and TRBJ2-1): GAGVSQSPRYKVTKRGQDVALRCDPISGHVSLYWYRQALGQGPEFLTYFNYEAQQDKSGLPNDRFSAERPEGSISTLTIQRTEQRDSAMYRCASSLPPGQGNEQFFGPGTRLTVL.

This clonotype showed up just a few times. The CDR3 sequence is CAISESTGGGRYGYTF. CDR3 nucleotide sequence: TGTGCCATCAGTGAGTCAACAGGGGGCGGAAGATATGGCTACACCTTC. V gene TRBV10-3 combines with J gene TRBJ1-2; TRBD1 matches 9 bases. V was pared by 0 bases and J by 5 bases, with 7 bases of the junction left unmatched. CDR1 ENHRY and CDR2 SYGVKD come from the germline V gene. CDR3 length equals 16 residues.

This clonotype was recorded a few times. The chain is built from TRBV29-1 and TRBJ1-2; D might be TRBD1 (5 bases). CDR1 SQVTM and CDR2 ANQGSEA come from the germline V gene. The V end was cut by 4 bases, the J end by 4 bases, with 10 bases between. This CDR3 contains 12 residues. The CDR3 spells CSVGGVSYGYTF. The CDR3 DNA is TGCAGCGTTGGGGGGGTCAGCTATGGCTACACCTTC.

This chain connects TRBV5-4 to TRBJ1-4; D may be TRBD1 (6 bases). Germline CDR1 and CDR2: SGHNT and YYREEE (reference sequence). V was trimmed by 4 bases and J by 4 bases, leaving 11 bases between them. The CDR3 contains 14 residues. CDR3 sequence: CASSPGQINEKLFF. DNA for the CDR3: TGTGCCAGCAGCCCCGGACAGATTAATGAAAAACTGTTTTTT.

This rearrangement joins TRBV29-1 to TRBJ2-1; tentatively, D is TRBD2 (5 bases). V was pared by 6 bases and J by 5 bases, with 20 bases between. Germline CDR1 and CDR2: SQVTM and ANQGSEA. The CDR3 is made up of 15 amino acids. CDR3 coding DNA: TGCAGCGTCAGAGCGCGCCTCAAGAGGGACAATGAGCAGTTCTTC. Translated, it gives CSVRARLKRDNEQFF.

J is TRBJ2-3 and V is TRBV12-3 or TRBV12-4; a possible D gene is TRBD2 (7 bases). The CDR3 spans 17 residues. V was shortened by 4 bases and J by 4 bases, with 21 bases between the two germline ends. CDR3 DNA sequence: TGTGCCAGCAGTTCCCCAATCGGGGGGCCCTCGGCAGATACGCAGTATTTT. Its protein product is CASSSPIGGPSADTQYF.

The chain links TRBV18 to TRBJ2-3; D remains unclear. The CDR3 is made up of 13 amino acids. Trimming shortened V by 5 bases and J by 6 bases, and 12 bases separated the two germline ends. Germline V gene lookup returns CDR1 KGHSH and CDR2 LQKENI. The CDR3 nucleotides are TGTGCCAGCTCAGACGGGCCTACGGATACGCAGTATTTT. Encoded protein: CASSDGPTDTQYF.

V is TRBV2 and J is TRBJ1-1; D possibly corresponds to TRBD1 (6 bases). Germline V lookup: CDR1 SNHLY, CDR2 FYNNEI. Trimming shortened V by 4 bases and J by 7 bases, and 13 bases separated the two germline ends. The CDR3 spans 13 residues. The CDR3: CASSAGGAVEAFF. In nucleotides, the CDR3 is TGTGCCAGCAGTGCCGGGGGGGCAGTTGAAGCTTTCTTT.

Notes on this clonotype: At one end, the junction sequence differs from germline, possibly due to a read error. The V call is TRBV5-1, the J call TRBJ2-1; maybe TRBD2 (6 bases). This CDR3 is built from 14 residues. Looked up from germline, CDR1 is SGHRS and CDR2 is YFSETQ. CDR3 bases: TGCGCCAGCAGCTCCCGGACTAACTACGATGAGCAGTTCTTC. This translates into CASSSRTNYDEQFF. The entire variable domain, with the rest obtained from reference TRBV5-1 and TRBJ2-1, is as follows: KAGVTQTPRYLIKTRGQQVTLSCSPISGHRSVSWYQQTPGQGLQFLFEYFSETQRNKGNFPGRFSGRQFSNSRSEMNVSTLELGDSALYLCASSSRTNYDEQFFGPGTRLTVL.

The gene calls are TRBV7-8 and TRBJ2-7; D uncertain. The V end lost 5 bases, the J end lost 4 bases, and 21 bases lay between the germline ends. The germline V gene encodes CDR1 SGHVS and CDR2 FQNEAQ. This CDR3 has 16 amino acids. In nucleotides, the CDR3 is TGTGCCAGCAGCCTCGACATTTCATCCCGCTATTACGAGCAGTACTTC. This gives the protein CASSLDISSRYYEQYF.

This clonotype came up a few times. V and J are TRBV3-1 and TRBJ2-6, with a possible D match to TRBD2 (6 bases). V was shortened by 4 bases and J by 0 bases, with 22 bases between the two germline ends. Germline-derived CDR1 and CDR2 are LGHDT and YNNKEL (reference sequence). The CDR3 runs to 20 residues. The CDR3 DNA follows: TGTGCCAGCAGCCCAAGGGGAGGAATACTCCAAGCCTCTGGGGCCAACGTCCTGACTTTC. It translates to CASSPRGGILQASGANVLTF.

This clonotype was observed a few times. The V gene is TRBV5-1, the J gene TRBJ2-7; no reliable D call. The CDR3 sequence is 13 residues long. With 2 bases removed from V and 2 bases from J, the gap between germline ends came to 8 bases. Germline assignment: CDR1 SGHRS and CDR2 YFSETQ. The CDR3 DNA reads as TGCGCCAGCAGCTTATCACAGCCCTACGAGCAGTACTTC. Translating it yields CASSLSQPYEQYF.

This chain joins TRBV10-3 and TRBJ2-1, with D tentatively TRBD2 (6 bases). Germline CDR1 reads ENHRY; CDR2 reads SYGVKD. Trimming cost V 4 bases and J 10 bases, with 23 bases left between them. CDR3 length equals 16 residues. The DNA of the CDR3 is TGTGCCATCAGTGCTCGCACGTTGGTAGTGGGAGGAGAGCAGTTCTTC. Its translation: CAISARTLVVGGEQFF.